A selection of T cell receptor beta chains follows, all from one sample in a study of blood T cell repertoires in COVID-19. Only in-frame clones appear in the TCRdb table, and some are missing; sequencing was by immunoSEQ multiplex PCR. Of approximately 29,000 clones listed, roughly 90% are singletons. What was sequenced was peripheral blood. The receptors were gathered from a human donor with active COVID-19. The donor label of this sample is uncertain. Each CDR3 is given with its conserved first and last residue. The D gene is left open where the match is weak. A clone size is listed for some rows: how often the clone was seen (once, few, many), or a class if it is expanded.

v_call	j_call	d_call	clone_size	cdr3_nt	cdr3_aa
TRBV2	TRBJ2-3	TRBD1	.	TGTGCCAGCTTACAGGGGATCCCCACAGATACGCAGTATTTT	CASLQGIPTDTQYF
TRBV24-1	TRBJ2-5	TRBD2	.	TGTGCCACCAGTGATGTAACTAGCGGGGAAGAGACCCAGTACTTC	CATSDVTSGEETQYF
TRBV9	TRBJ2-5	TRBD2	.	TGTGCCAGCAGCGTAGCGGGGGGACTTTCAGAGACCCAGTACTTC	CASSVAGGLSETQYF
TRBV15	TRBJ1-1	TRBD1	.	TGTGCCACCGGGGACAGGGGTGTGAACACTGAAGCTTTCTTT	CATGDRGVNTEAFF
TRBV4-1	TRBJ1-4	TRBD1	.	TGCGCCAGCAGCTTAGCCCCCGGGACAGGGGCTACGTTTAATGAAAAACTGTTTTTT	CASSLAPGTGATFNEKLFF
TRBV3-1/TRBV3-2	TRBJ2-5	.	.	TGTGCCAGCAGCCAAGATTTAGGGGGGGGGCTAAAGACCCAGTACTTC	CASSQDLGGGLKTQYF
TRBV19	TRBJ1-4	.	few	TGTGCCAGTAGCTGGCAGGGATTCACTAATGAAAAACTGTTTTTT	CASSWQGFTNEKLFF
TRBV19	TRBJ1-6	.	.	TGTGCCAGTAGTATCGGTCGTGCTGGCTATAATTCACCCCTCCACTTT	CASSIGRAGYNSPLHF
TRBV6-6	TRBJ1-2	TRBD1	.	TGTGCCAGCAGTACCGGGACAGCTGATAACTATGGCTACACCTTC	CASSTGTADNYGYTF
TRBV19	TRBJ2-3	TRBD1	once	TGTGCCAGTACCTTAACAGGGGTTAGAACAGATACGCAGTATTTT	CASTLTGVRTDTQYF
TRBV4-1	TRBJ1-1	.	.	TGCGCCAGCAGCCAAGACAGGGACACTGAAGCTTTCTTT	CASSQDRDTEAFF
TRBV7-6	TRBJ2-7	.	.	TGTGCCAGCAGCTTAGGCAGGGCATCCGAGCAGTACTTC	CASSLGRASEQYF
TRBV7-6	TRBJ2-7	TRBD1	.	TGTGCCAGCAGCTTAGGCCGGGCAGGGGGCGTGTTAAACGAGCAGTACTTC	CASSLGRAGGVLNEQYF
TRBV29-1	TRBJ2-1	TRBD2	.	TGCAGCGTGCGGGGACATATAGCGGGGGTACCGACGGGTGAGCAGTTCTTC	CSVRGHIAGVPTGEQFF
TRBV6-6	TRBJ1-2	.	once	TGTGCCAGCAGTTACGGCGCGGGTTCTAACTATGGCTACACCTTC	CASSYGAGSNYGYTF
TRBV5-4	TRBJ2-5	.	once	TGTGCCAGCAGCTTAGACTACCAGAAGACCCAGTACTTC	CASSLDYQKTQYF
TRBV29-1	TRBJ2-1	TRBD2	.	TGCAGCGTCCCCGCAGCGGGGGGCTCCTACAATGAGCAGTTCTTC	CSVPAAGGSYNEQFF
TRBV5-1	TRBJ2-1	.	.	TGCGCCAGCATCGGGACAATGCCTAACAATGAGCAGTTCTTC	CASIGTMPNNEQFF
TRBV19	TRBJ1-2	.	.	TGTGCCAGTAGTATCCCCACGTTCGAGGGAGACTATGGCTACACCTTC	CASSIPTFEGDYGYTF
TRBV7-9	TRBJ2-5	TRBD2	.	TGTGCCAGCAGCCCATCGGGGGGGCGGGAGACCCAGTACTTC	CASSPSGGRETQYF
TRBV6-5	TRBJ2-3	.	.	TGTGCCAGCAGGGAGGCAGGTACGACAGATACGCAGTATTTT	CASREAGTTDTQYF
TRBV5-1	TRBJ2-6	TRBD1	.	TGCGCCAGCAGCTTGAGCACAGGGGCTGGGGCCAACGTCCTGACTTTC	CASSLSTGAGANVLTF
TRBV7-8	TRBJ2-7	TRBD1	few	TGTGCCAGCAGCTTAGAGGACAGGGTCCACGAGCAGTACTTC	CASSLEDRVHEQYF
TRBV6-5	TRBJ1-4	.	.	TGTGCCAGCAGCAAGGGGGAACGTAATGAAAAACTGTTTTTT	CASSKGERNEKLFF
TRBV18	TRBJ2-7	TRBD2	once	TGTGCCAGCTCACCATCGGGGGGGTACGAGCAGTACTTC	CASSPSGGYEQYF
TRBV3-1/TRBV3-2	TRBJ1-2	TRBD1	few	TGTGCCAGCAGCCCGTTTGGACAGGGAGGTTACACCTTC	CASSPFGQGGYTF
TRBV7-2	TRBJ1-5	.	.	TGTGCCAGCAGCTTAGATCGCGGAGGACAGTTCCAGCATTTT	CASSLDRGGQFQHF
TRBV6-1	TRBJ2-1	.	.	TGTGCCAGCAGTGAAACCTGGGGGGACAATGAGCAGTTCTTC	CASSETWGDNEQFF
TRBV9	TRBJ2-2	.	few	TGTGCCAGCAGCCCGACGACAGGTCTCTACACCGGGGAGCTGTTTTTT	CASSPTTGLYTGELFF
TRBV18	TRBJ2-1	.	.	TGTGCCAGCTCACCCACGGGATACAATGAGCAGTTCTTC	CASSPTGYNEQFF
TRBV18	TRBJ2-7	TRBD2	.	TGTGCCAGCTCAACGGGGACTAGCGGGTACGAGCAGTACTTC	CASSTGTSGYEQYF
TRBV5-1	TRBJ2-1	TRBD2	.	TGCGCCAGCAGCTTCTCTCTCGGGACTAGCGGTGTTAATGAGCAGTTCTTC	CASSFSLGTSGVNEQFF
TRBV7-2	TRBJ2-5	.	.	TGTGCCAGCAGCTTAGCTGGGGGCGGGCGTCAAGAGACCCAGTACTTC	CASSLAGGGRQETQYF
TRBV13	TRBJ2-3	.	.	TGTGCCAGCAGCTTAGGTCCGGCGGGGCCATCGCAGTATTTT	CASSLGPAGPSQYF
TRBV5-1	TRBJ2-3	TRBD2	.	TGCGCCAGCAGCTCCTTAGCGGGGGGGTACACAGATACGCAGTATTTT	CASSSLAGGYTDTQYF
TRBV4-3	TRBJ2-7	.	.	TGCGCCAGCAGCCAACCTCGCGGCGAGCAGTACTTC	CASSQPRGEQYF
TRBV7-9	TRBJ2-7	.	.	TGTGCCAGCAGCCTCCCAGGGCGATTTATCTACGAGCAGTACTTC	CASSLPGRFIYEQYF
TRBV5-1	TRBJ2-7	.	.	TGCGCCAGCAGTAAGGGGGAGTCGTACTACGAGCAGTACTTC	CASSKGESYYEQYF
TRBV10-3	TRBJ2-2	TRBD1	.	TGTGCCATCAGTTCGGACAGGGGATTGAACACCGGGGAGCTGTTTTTT	CAISSDRGLNTGELFF
TRBV27	TRBJ2-3	.	.	TGTGCCAGCAGTCGTCAGGGGTCCGCAGATACGCAGTATTTT	CASSRQGSADTQYF
TRBV5-1	TRBJ2-2	.	.	TGCGCCAGCAGCTTGACCGGGACAAACACCGGGGAGCTGTTTTTT	CASSLTGTNTGELFF
TRBV4-3	TRBJ2-1	TRBD2	.	TGCGCCAGCAGCCAAGATTTGGAGGGACTAATCTACAATGAGCAGTTCTTC	CASSQDLEGLIYNEQFF
TRBV6-5	TRBJ2-1	.	.	TGTGCCAGCAGTATACAGAACACAGACTACAATGAGCAGTTCTTC	CASSIQNTDYNEQFF
TRBV13	TRBJ2-3	TRBD1	.	TGTGCCAGCAGCTTAGGACAGGGGCTAGATACGCAGTATTTT	CASSLGQGLDTQYF
TRBV14	TRBJ2-2	.	.	TGTGCCAGCAGACGATCTACCAAAAATAAGAACACCGGGGAGCTGTTTTTT	CASRRSTKNKNTGELFF
TRBV7-8	TRBJ1-4	.	.	TGTGCCAGCAGCCCCCGCGCCGAAAAACTGTTTTTT	CASSPRAEKLFF
TRBV5-1	TRBJ2-3	.	.	TGCGCCAGCAGCTTGGCCGGGAGCCGGGATACGCAGTATTTT	CASSLAGSRDTQYF